The clone carrying this T cell receptor (beta chain) occurred a few times. Its target is not known. Every donor gave approximately 10 milliliters of peripheral blood. Total RNA amounts of at least 5 micrograms were extracted per sample. V lost 4 bases, J lost 7 bases, and 11 bases lay in between. This CDR3 region has 12 residues. Germline V gene data show CDR1 as DFQATT and CDR2 as SNEGSKA (reference sequence). This sample stems from a study of blood T cells in healthy people across ages. Findings and limits, study-wide: There was a strong correlation between TCR beta diversity and naive T cell percentage.

The authors ran a second PCR of roughly 6 to 12 cycles using a sample-barcoded 5' primer and a J-beta primer mix. From each sample, at least 2.5 million paired-end reads containing CDR3 were obtained. Via MiXCR, TCRdb re-called the 5' RACE reads, giving one row per CDR3 protein. The table shows roughly 1.6 million distinct CDR3 sequences, with roughly 32% occurring only once. The sequencing input was blood. This chain connects TRBV20-1 to TRBJ2-1, with D possibly being TRBD1 (5 bases). The receptor was isolated from a woman in her twenties or thirties in good health. CDR3 loop: CSAKRQSNEQFF. The CDR3 bases are TGCAGTGCTAAGAGACAGAGTAATGAGCAGTTCTTC.